A single T cell receptor (beta chain) is shown here with its context. CD45RA+ naive and CD45RA-negative memory subsets were separated from CD4+ cells. The record originates from a study of shared clonotypes between healthy human individuals. The germline gives CDR1 SGHAT, CDR2 FQNNGV. This CDR3 region has 15 residues. The V end lost 5 bases, the J end lost 0 bases, and 14 bases lay between the germline ends. Measured with immunoSEQ multiplex PCR; TCRdb has only the in-frame clones, and not every one. This sample carries some 1,400,000 clones, roughly 95% of them seen once, and the ten largest clones take roughly 1.2%.

The sequence came from a man aged 25-40 years in good health. The chain carries TRBV11-2 and TRBJ2-7; D gene uncertain. The sequenced sample was naive CD4+ T cells sorted from blood. As for subset: CD45RA+ positively selected. CDR3 in DNA: TGTGCCAGCAGCCCGACGGTTGGTGGCTCCTACGAGCAGTACTTC. Its translation: CASSPTVGGSYEQYF. Combining the CDR3 with reference TRBV11-2 and TRBJ2-7 gives the whole variable domain EAGVAQSPRYKIIEKRQSVAFWCNPISGHATLYWYQQILGQGPKLLIQFQNNGVVDDSQLPKDRFSAERLKGVDSTLKIQPAKLEDSAVYLCASSPTVGGSYEQYFGPGTRLTVT.